The sequence of this T cell receptor beta chain was determined in a study of cytomegalovirus exposure and HLA in healthy donors. Study results and limitations: HLA alleles showed associations with around 15,000 TCR beta sequences in a later analysis, at a 0.05 false discovery rate. Per a prior analysis, the majority of TCR beta V segments were productive roughly 90% or roughly 30% of the time. Likely technical artifact: a cluster of highly shared sequence variants.

This PCR relied on a set of 60 Vbeta primers and 13 Jbeta primers. Only in-frame clones appear in the TCRdb table, and some are missing; sequencing was by immunoSEQ multiplex PCR. This table holds 68,000 or so clones. With regard to this clone: Its antigen is still unknown.

V was clipped by 6 bases and J by 2 bases, with 11 bases between them. This CDR3 spans 13 amino acids. CDR1 and CDR2 from the germline V gene are MNHNS and SASEGT. This chain joins TRBV6-1 and TRBJ2-7; unclear D gene. The source material was PBMCs. This TCR derives from a boy under 18 in good health and CMV-seronegative. The DNA of the CDR3 is TGTGCCAGCAGGGCGGAGTCTACCTACGAGCAGTACTTC. Translated, it gives CASRAESTYEQYF.